The rows below give T cell receptor beta chains drawn from one sample of a study of control samples from healthy donors and cancer patients. TCRdb's copy holds only in-frame clones and misses some; the assay was immunoSEQ multiplex PCR. This sample has 65,000 to 80,000 clones, with approximately 90% found just once. Sequenced material: PBMCs. All receptors come from a woman aged 60 to 75 with head and neck cancer. Each CDR3 is given with its conserved first and last residue. D genes are given only for firm matches. The listing skips clone size in some rows; elsewhere it reads once, few, many or a size class.

clone_size	v_call	j_call	d_call	cdr3_aa	cdr3_nt
-	TRBV7-2	TRBJ2-7	-	CASSLDYGRYEQYF	TGTGCCAGCAGCTTAGATTATGGGCGGTACGAGCAGTACTTC
-	TRBV10-1	TRBJ2-7	-	CASSESGGSYEQYF	TGCGCCAGCAGTGAGTCAGGGGGCTCCTACGAGCAGTACTTC
once	TRBV18	TRBJ2-7	-	CASSPPVGVYEQYF	TGTGCCAGCTCACCGCCAGTGGGTGTCTACGAGCAGTACTTC
-	TRBV28	TRBJ1-2	-	CASSSRHAGPDLYGYTF	TGTGCCAGCAGTTCCCGCCATGCGGGACCCGACCTCTATGGCTACACCTTC
-	TRBV7-2	TRBJ2-4	TRBD1	CASSPSGTGGGNIQYF	TGTGCCAGCAGCCCGAGCGGGACAGGGGGCGGAAACATTCAGTACTTC
-	TRBV6-5	TRBJ1-2	-	CATQEMGYNYGYTF	TGTGCCACCCAAGAAATGGGGTACAACTATGGCTACACCTTC
-	TRBV24-1	TRBJ2-3	-	CATSDPAQSTDTQYF	TGTGCCACCAGTGACCCGGCACAGAGCACAGATACGCAGTATTTT
-	TRBV27	TRBJ2-7	TRBD2	CASSLTGTSGYEQYF	TGTGCCAGCAGTTTAACCGGGACTAGCGGTTACGAGCAGTACTTC
-	TRBV5-1	TRBJ2-5	-	CASSLGRRGQETQYF	TGCGCCAGCAGCTTGGGGCGGCGGGGACAAGAGACCCAGTACTTC
-	TRBV12-3/TRBV12-4	TRBJ2-3	-	CASSRQADTQYF	TGTGCCAGCAGCCGACAAGCAGATACGCAGTATTTT
-	TRBV5-1	TRBJ2-5	-	CASSSKPRSEETQYF	TGCGCCAGCAGCTCAAAACCTAGATCTGAGGAGACCCAGTACTTC
-	TRBV12-5	TRBJ2-2	-	CASGLGAGELFF	TGTGCTAGTGGTTTGGGGGCCGGGGAGCTGTTTTTT
-	TRBV12-3/TRBV12-4	TRBJ1-1	-	CASNSGPYEAFF	TGTGCCAGCAACTCGGGACCGTATGAAGCTTTCTTT
-	TRBV3-1/TRBV3-2	TRBJ2-5	-	CASSTRGSIQETQYF	TGTGCCAGCAGCACCAGGGGATCCATCCAAGAGACCCAGTACTTC
-	TRBV24-1	TRBJ2-3	-	CATSDADTQYF	TGTGCCACCAGTGATGCAGATACGCAGTATTTT
-	TRBV18	TRBJ1-4	-	CASSPPGREKLFF	TGTGCCAGCTCACCACCGGGGCGGGAAAAACTGTTTTTT
-	TRBV10-3	TRBJ2-5	-	CAISEPGRRTQYF	TGTGCCATCAGTGAGCCGGGACGGCGGACCCAGTACTTC
-	TRBV3-1/TRBV3-2	TRBJ1-2	-	CASSQWDSDGYTF	TGTGCCAGCAGCCAGTGGGATTCGGATGGCTACACCTTC
-	TRBV10-3	TRBJ1-2	TRBD1	CAISGVTGVAYGYTF	TGTGCCATCAGTGGGGTAACAGGGGTGGCCTATGGCTACACCTTC
once	TRBV9	TRBJ1-6	-	CASSVGAGNSPLHF	TGTGCCAGCAGCGTAGGGGCAGGTAATTCACCCCTCCACTTT
-	TRBV28	TRBJ1-2	-	CASSGSGLLSSGYTF	TGTGCCAGCAGTGGTTCAGGACTCCTAAGTTCGGGCTACACCTTC
once	TRBV7-3	TRBJ1-2	-	CASSFSGNYGYTF	TGTGCCAGCAGCTTTTCGGGGAACTATGGCTACACCTTC
-	TRBV27	TRBJ2-7	-	CASSGLGSYEQYF	TGTGCCAGCAGTGGGCTGGGCTCCTACGAGCAGTACTTC
-	TRBV9	TRBJ2-1	TRBD2	CASSAPGLAGGPLAEQFF	TGTGCCAGCAGCGCCCCCGGACTAGCGGGAGGGCCGTTGGCTGAGCAGTTCTTC
-	TRBV11-2	TRBJ2-7	-	CASSSVGGGPFSYEQYF	TGTGCCAGCAGCTCAGTGGGGGGGGGCCCCTTCTCCTACGAGCAGTACTTC
-	TRBV7-3	TRBJ2-2	-	CASSLSGAGTGELFF	TGTGCCAGCAGCTTATCCGGTGCGGGCACCGGGGAGCTGTTTTTT
-	TRBV4-3	TRBJ2-5	-	CASSQAGEAQETQYF	TGCGCCAGCAGCCAAGCGGGGGAGGCCCAAGAGACCCAGTACTTC
-	TRBV18	TRBJ2-2	TRBD1	CASSSGQGTNTGELFF	TGTGCCAGCTCATCGGGACAGGGTACGAACACCGGGGAGCTGTTTTTT
-	TRBV3-1/TRBV3-2	TRBJ2-3	TRBD2	CASSHRNWATSGMNTDTQYF	TGTGCCAGCAGCCACCGAAACTGGGCGACTAGCGGAATGAACACAGATACGCAGTATTTT
-	TRBV6-5	TRBJ1-2	-	CASSYQPAGNYGYTF	TGTGCCAGCAGTTACCAGCCGGCTGGGAACTATGGCTACACCTTC
-	TRBV3-1/TRBV3-2	TRBJ2-2	-	CASSQDWAVGESGELFF	TGTGCCAGCAGCCAAGATTGGGCAGTTGGGGAATCCGGGGAGCTGTTTTTT
-	TRBV10-1	TRBJ2-7	-	CASSDRREQYF	TGCGCCAGCAGTGATCGTCGGGAGCAGTACTTC